The 3 T cell receptor beta chains below come from one sample, sequenced in a study of shared clonotypes between healthy human individuals. Naive CD8 cells comprised CD45RO-negative, CCR7-positively selected cells, excluding terminally differentiated effector memory CD45RA+ cells. The method was immunoSEQ multiplex PCR; TCRdb's version includes in-frame clones alone and lacks a portion of them. Of some 2 million clones detected, approximately 95% appear once; the ten largest clones hold 0.95% to 1.5%. Material: naive CD8+ T cells sorted from blood. The receptors here all came from a man between 18 and 35 years old in good health.

V and J are TRBV14 and TRBJ2-1; D gene uncertain. CDR1 and CDR2 (germline): SGHDN, FVKESK. This CDR3 comprises 13 residues. V was trimmed by 2 bases and J by 4 bases, leaving 6 bases between them. The CDR3 bases are TGTGCCAGCAGCCAATCTGGTTACAATGAGCAGTTCTTC. As protein: CASSQSGYNEQFF.

The V call is TRBV9, the J call TRBJ2-1, with 8 bases that match TRBD2. The J segment lost 2 bases and the V segment lost 3 bases, leaving 10 bases of the junction unmatched. The CDR3 extends over 17 amino acids. The V gene's germline CDR1 is SGDLS and CDR2 YYNGEE. The CDR3 DNA sequence: TGTGCCAGCAGCGGAACTACTAGCGGATCTACCTACAATGAGCAGTTCTTC. This sequence encodes CASSGTTSGSTYNEQFF. The variable domain in full, completed from reference TRBV9 and TRBJ2-1, reads DSGVTQTPKHLITATGQRVTLRCSPRSGDLSVYWYQQSLDQGLQFLIQYYNGEERAKGNILERFSAQQFPDLHSELNLSSLELGDSALYFCASSGTTSGSTYNEQFFGPGTRLTVL.

Remarks on this clone: This sample includes further DNA sequences coding for the same CDR3. J is TRBJ2-3 and V is TRBV7-9; TRBD2 agrees at 14 bases. Germline CDR1 reads SEHNR; CDR2 reads FQNEAQ (reference sequence). J gave up 3 bases and V 4 bases, and 3 bases lay outside the gene matches. The CDR3 extends over 16 amino acids. CDR3 protein: CASSSGTSGRTDTQYF. The CDR3 DNA sequence: TGTGCCAGCAGCTCGGGGACTAGCGGGAGAACAGATACGCAGTATTTT.